Listed here is a single T cell receptor beta chain. Original methodology: Nucleated cell counts were estimated from reference gene primer amplification. Method: immunoSEQ multiplex PCR; TCRdb's copy keeps in-frame clones and lacks some. D and trimming were read from the DNA, whereas the V and J calls and clone size are those reported in that table. The repertoire holds 100,000 to 150,000 clones, with 79% as singletons. These data belong to a study of blood T cell repertoires in COVID-19. Overall study context: Samples taken during acute and convalescent COVID-19 were collected in the United States, Italy and Spain. T cells, B-cell-depleted T cells, or PBMCs provided the cDNA or gDNA that served as material.

V lost 2 bases and J lost 10; bases outside the gene matches: 6. Germline values: CDR1 MNHEY, CDR2 SVGEGT. The CDR3 totals 16 residues. Sequenced: peripheral blood. The chain is built from TRBV6-2 or TRBV6-3 and TRBJ2-1; TRBD2 matches at 15 bases. This sequence was found in a man aged 35 to 55 with active or convalescent COVID-19. CDR3 coding DNA: TGTGCCAGCAGTTACCCCGGACTAGCGGGGGGGAGCGAGCAGTTCTTC. It translates to CASSYPGLAGGSEQFF.